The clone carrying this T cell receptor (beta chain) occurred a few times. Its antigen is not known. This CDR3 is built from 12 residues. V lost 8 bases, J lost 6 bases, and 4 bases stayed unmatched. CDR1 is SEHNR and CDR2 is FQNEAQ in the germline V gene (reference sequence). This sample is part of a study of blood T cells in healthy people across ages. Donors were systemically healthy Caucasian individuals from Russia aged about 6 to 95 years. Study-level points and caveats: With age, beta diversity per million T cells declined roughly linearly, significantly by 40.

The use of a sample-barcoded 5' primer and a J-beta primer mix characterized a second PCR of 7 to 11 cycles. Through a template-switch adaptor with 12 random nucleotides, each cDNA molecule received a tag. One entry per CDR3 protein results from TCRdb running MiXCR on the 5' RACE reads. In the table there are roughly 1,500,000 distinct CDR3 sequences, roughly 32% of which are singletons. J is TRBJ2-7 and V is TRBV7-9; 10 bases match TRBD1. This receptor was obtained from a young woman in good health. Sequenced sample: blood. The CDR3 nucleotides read TGTGCCAGCGGGACAGGGGATCGCGAGCAGTACTTC. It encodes CASGTGDREQYF.